A single sample is the source of the 15 T cell receptor beta chains below, sequenced in a study of T cell repertoires in cytomegalovirus infection. Which antigens these TCRs recognize remains unknown. From the reads, TCRdb called clonotypes with MiXCR, one entry per CDR3 protein. The sample comprises some 940,000 distinct CDR3 sequences, roughly 30% of which are singletons, and more than 12% rests with the top ten. The sequencing used cultured CD8+ T cells from PBMCs, collected from culture after CMV antigen stimulation. The receptors originated from a human donor in good health (CMV status not recorded). Some clones in this sample may be carry-over from other donors' samples.

This clonotype was observed at least ten times. This chain joins TRBV7-2 and TRBJ2-1; 9 nucleotides line up with TRBD1. Germline loops: CDR1 SGHTA, CDR2 FQGNSA. CDR3 length: 14 residues. The V gene end was trimmed by 1 base and the J gene end by 8 bases; junction bases not matched to a gene: 3. CDR3 loop: CASSLDRGLDEQFF. The CDR3 bases are TGTGCCAGCAGCTTAGACAGGGGGCTAGATGAGCAGTTCTTC.

This clonotype was found many times. The chain joins TRBV6-1 to TRBJ1-2; 11 nucleotides match TRBD1. The CDR3 runs to 15 residues. Germline loops: CDR1 MNHNS, CDR2 SASEGT. Losses at the gene ends were 6 bases for V and 6 bases for J; bases not matched to a gene: 9. The CDR3 nucleotides read TGTGCCAGCAGCCCACCATCGGACAGGGGGCATGGCTACACCTTC. This sequence encodes CASSPPSDRGHGYTF.

This clonotype showed up just a few times. J is TRBJ2-3 and V is TRBV24-1, with 14 bases that match TRBD2. J lost 9 bases, V lost 3 bases, and 1 base had no gene match. The CDR3 is made up of 14 amino acids. The germline V gene encodes CDR1 KGHDR and CDR2 SFDVKD. The CDR3 sequence is CATSDRTSGGTQYF. CDR3 coding DNA: TGTGCCACCAGTGATCGGACTAGCGGGGGGACGCAGTATTTT.

The chain links TRBV29-1 to TRBJ2-7; 9 nucleotides line up with TRBD1. The CDR3 consists of 14 residues. CDR1 and CDR2 from the germline V gene are SQVTM and ANQGSEA. V trimming: 6 bases; J trimming: 6 bases; junction bases outside the gene matches: 12. DNA of the CDR3: TGCAGCGTGGAGGTCCCGGGACAGGGTTCCGAGCAGTACGTC. This sequence encodes CSVEVPGQGSEQYV.

This clonotype was seen a handful of times. V usage is TRBV27 and J usage is TRBJ2-5; TRBD1 or TRBD2 may be the D gene (5 bases each). Germline V gives CDR1 MNHEY, CDR2 SMNVEV (reference sequence). V was trimmed by 4 bases and J by 4 bases, leaving 13 bases between them. The CDR3 runs 14 residues. CDR3 coding DNA: TGTGCCAGCAGTTCCGCCCGGGGCGGAGAGACCCAGTACTTC. Its protein product is CASSSARGGETQYF.

The CDR3 sequence is CSAVTSGVFSYNEQFF. The CDR3 bases are TGCAGTGCCGTGACTAGCGGGGTTTTCTCCTACAATGAGCAGTTCTTC. The chain carries TRBV20-1 and TRBJ2-1; 11 nucleotides agree with TRBD2. This CDR3 contains 16 residues. Germline V gives CDR1 DFQATT, CDR2 SNEGSKA (reference sequence). Trimming removed 6 bases from V and 0 bases from J; junction bases left unmatched: 7.

This clonotype was recorded a few times. The chain has TRBV4-1 and TRBJ2-2; TRBD2 aligns across 9 bases. J lost 4 bases, V lost 0 bases, and 6 bases had no gene match. CDR3 length equals 17 residues. Germline CDR1 reads MGHRA; CDR2 reads YSYEKL. As DNA, the CDR3 is TGCGCCAGCAGCCAAGAAACTAGCGGGTTAGTCACCGGGGAGCTGTTTTTT. Translated, it gives CASSQETSGLVTGELFF.

This clonotype was counted between two and nine times. The V gene is TRBV6-2 or TRBV6-3, the J gene TRBJ2-1, with TRBD1 identical over 9 bases. V trimming: 6 bases; J trimming: 6 bases; junction bases outside the gene matches: 9. Germline CDR1 and CDR2: MNHEY and SVGEGT. The CDR3 runs to 15 residues. Written as DNA, the CDR3 is TGTGCCAGCAGAAAACCGGGACAGGGAGTCAATGAGCAGTTCTTC. Protein sequence: CASRKPGQGVNEQFF.

The chain joins TRBV7-2 to TRBJ2-1; 8 nucleotides match TRBD2. The CDR3 consists of 15 residues. The V gene's germline CDR1 is SGHTA and CDR2 FQGNSA. J gave up 4 bases and V 6 bases, and 8 bases lay outside the gene matches. CDR3 residues: CASSFMAGGYNEQFF. CDR3 DNA sequence: TGTGCCAGCAGTTTCATGGCGGGGGGTTACAATGAGCAGTTCTTC.

The V call is TRBV6-1, the J call TRBJ2-7, with a possible D match to TRBD2 (6 bases). Looked up from germline, CDR1 is MNHNS and CDR2 is SASEGT. V dropped 0 bases and J dropped 6 bases, with 12 bases sitting between them. The CDR3 length is 14 residues. Here the CDR3 DNA reads TGTGCCAGCAGTGAAGCGCGGAGGGGAGGCGAGCAGTACGTC. This translates into CASSEARRGGEQYV.

The chain combines TRBV27 with TRBJ2-7, with D hard to call. The CDR3 length is 15 residues. Trimming shortened V by 0 bases and J by 1 base, and 10 bases separated the two germline ends. Germline V CDR1 and CDR2: MNHEY, SMNVEV (reference sequence). CDR3 sequence (DNA): TGTGCCAGCAGTTTATCTGGGGTCCGATCCTACGAGCAGTACGTC. It translates to CASSLSGVRSYEQYV.

The sample holds many counts of this clonotype. J is TRBJ2-3 and V is TRBV7-2; D is possibly TRBD1 or TRBD2 (5 bases each). Germline V CDR1 and CDR2: SGHTA, FQGNSA. V was cut by 5 bases and J by 4 bases, with 10 bases left in between. The CDR3 length is 13 residues. The CDR3 loop reads CASSRGRSDTQYF. The CDR3 DNA reads TGTGCCAGCAGCCGGGGCCGATCAGATACGCAGTATTTT. Complete variable domain (other parts from reference TRBV7-2 and TRBJ2-3): GAGVSQSPSNKVTEKGKDVELRCDPISGHTALYWYRQSLGQGLEFLIYFQGNSAPDKSGLPSDRFSAERTGGSVSTLTIQRTQQEDSAVYLCASSRGRSDTQYFGPGTRLTVL.

In its sample, this clonotype was seen a few times. The rearrangement joins TRBV10-3 to TRBJ2-7; D is tentatively TRBD1 or TRBD2 (6 bases each). The germline V gene has CDR1 ENHRY and CDR2 SYGVKD. This CDR3 region has 14 residues. V shed 2 bases and J shed 4 bases, with 12 bases lying between them. The chain's CDR3 is CAISERGAGYEQYV. The CDR3 nucleotides read TGTGCCATCAGTGAGAGGGGGGCGGGGTACGAGCAGTACGTC.

This clonotype was counted at least ten times. This chain connects TRBV6-1 to TRBJ1-5, with D perhaps TRBD1 (6 bases). The germline CDR1 and CDR2 sequences are MNHNS and SASEGT. Deletions cut 8 bases from V and 3 bases from J, with 14 bases between. The CDR3 loop spans 14 amino acids. Here the CDR3 DNA reads TGTGCCAGCGGAATGGACAGCTACAATCAGCCCCAGCATTTT. This encodes CASGMDSYNQPQHF.

This clonotype was observed many times. The chain carries TRBV7-6 and TRBJ2-5; D is perhaps TRBD1 or TRBD2 (5 bases each). Trimming took 5 bases from V and 5 from J, leaving 15 bases between them. This CDR3 spans 14 amino acids. The germline V gene has CDR1 SGHVS and CDR2 FNYEAQ. The chain's CDR3 is CASSPREWGETQYF. As DNA, the CDR3 is TGTGCCAGCAGCCCCCGGGAATGGGGGGAGACCCAGTACTTC.